The 17 T cell receptor beta chains in this list originate from one sample, sequenced in a study of cytomegalovirus exposure and HLA in healthy donors. Amplification used 60 Vbeta primers and 13 Jbeta primers. Clones were sequenced by immunoSEQ multiplex PCR, and TCRdb holds only the in-frame ones, with some missing. The sample contains roughly 77,000 clones, 10% of which appear only once. Sequenced material: PBMCs. The receptors originated from a man in his 60s in good health and CMV-seropositive.

This clone has a handful of counts. The chain is built from TRBV7-6 and TRBJ2-7; TRBD1 matches 9 bases. The CDR3 length is 15 residues. Unmatched junction bases numbered 5, after V lost 4 bases and J lost 1 base. CDR1 is SGHVS, CDR2 FNYEAQ, per germline. CDR3 region: CASSSLTGGSYEQYF. The DNA of the CDR3 is TGTGCCAGCAGCTCGCTGACAGGGGGGTCCTACGAGCAGTACTTC.

This clone has more than one count but fewer than ten. The chain uses TRBV20-1 and TRBJ1-1; D might be TRBD1 (5 bases). The V end lost 4 bases, the J end lost 8 bases, and 8 bases lay between the germline ends. The CDR3 is 10 amino acids. From germline, CDR1 is DFQATT and CDR2 SNEGSKA (reference sequence). The CDR3 sequence is CSAKQVEAFF. The CDR3, as DNA: TGCAGTGCTAAACAGGTGGAAGCTTTCTTT.

The sample holds a few counts of this clone. V is TRBV10-2 and J is TRBJ2-5; TRBD1 matches 12 bases. This CDR3 comprises 13 residues. CDR1 WSHSY and CDR2 SAAADI come from the germline V gene. J gave up 5 bases and V 9 bases, and 4 bases lay outside the gene matches. In DNA form, the CDR3 reads TGCGCCAGTGGGACAGGGGGCCGGGAGACCCAGTACTTC. Translated: CASGTGGRETQYF.

The chain is built from TRBV30 and TRBJ1-6; a weak D match, TRBD1 (6 bases). Germline V CDR1 and CDR2: GTSNPN, SVGIG (reference sequence). Deletions cut 0 bases from V and 10 bases from J, with 16 bases between. This CDR3 comprises 15 residues. CDR3 bases: TGTGCCTGGAGTGTACTACAGGGCTCGGGGTCACCCCTCCACTTT. Translation: CAWSVLQGSGSPLHF.

This clone has more than one count but fewer than ten. The gene calls are TRBV29-1 and TRBJ2-3; 7 nucleotides agree with TRBD1. V shed 7 bases, J shed 0 bases, and the junction held 4 bases outside the gene matches. This CDR3 spans 13 amino acids. The germline gives CDR1 SQVTM, CDR2 ANQGSEA. The CDR3 DNA follows: TGCAGCGCCCCACAGGGGAGCACAGATACGCAGTATTTT. Encoded protein: CSAPQGSTDTQYF.

This clone has a handful of counts. V usage is TRBV2 and J usage is TRBJ1-2, with D unresolved. Germline values: CDR1 SNHLY, CDR2 FYNNEI. CDR3 length equals 12 residues. V lost 5 bases, J lost 8 bases, and 12 bases lay in between. The chain's CDR3 is CASSKSSKGYTF. CDR3 DNA sequence: TGTGCCAGCAGTAAGAGTTCTAAGGGCTACACCTTC.

This sequence joins TRBV28 and TRBJ2-7; TRBD1 matches 8 bases. The CDR3 has 11 residues. The germline V gene encodes CDR1 MDHEN and CDR2 SYDVKM. The CDR3 reads CAAGGWDEQYV. The CDR3 DNA reads TGTGCAGCAGGGGGCTGGGACGAGCAGTACGTC.

V usage is TRBV11-3 and J usage is TRBJ2-7; TRBD2 is a possible D gene (5 bases). This CDR3 region has 13 residues. Trimming shortened V by 4 bases and J by 3 bases, and 10 bases separated the two germline ends. From germline, CDR1 is SGHNT and CDR2 YENEEA. The CDR3 region is CASSYGVIYEQYF. Here the CDR3 DNA reads TGTGCCAGCAGCTACGGGGTGATCTACGAGCAGTACTTC.

The chain links TRBV28 to TRBJ1-6, with 8 positions matching TRBD1. The CDR3 is made up of 14 amino acids. With V trimmed by 7 bases and J by 9 bases, 8 bases remained unmatched. Germline loops: CDR1 MDHEN, CDR2 SYDVKM. CDR3 loop: CASNRDRNFSPLHF. In DNA, the CDR3 is TGTGCCAGCAACCGGGACAGGAATTTTTCACCCCTCCACTTT.

This chain uses TRBV5-5 with TRBJ2-7; 8 bases match TRBD1. The CDR3 runs 16 residues. Looked up from germline, CDR1 is SGHKS and CDR2 is YYEKEE (reference sequence). Trimming removed 4 bases from V and 3 bases from J; junction bases left unmatched: 12. CDR3 region: CASSANWGDRGYEQYV. CDR3 DNA sequence: TGTGCCAGCAGCGCCAATTGGGGCGACAGGGGCTACGAGCAGTACGTC.

The table lists this clone with a few counts. This chain joins TRBV25-1 and TRBJ2-2, with D tentatively TRBD1 (5 bases). V dropped 7 bases and J dropped 8 bases, with 14 bases sitting between them. Germline V gene sequence: CDR1 MGHDK, CDR2 SYGVNS. The CDR3 loop spans 13 amino acids. The CDR3 region has the DNA TGTGCCAGCAATCAGGTTGGGGCTGGGGAGCTGTTTTTT. It specifies CASNQVGAGELFF.

This clone turned up a few times. This chain links TRBV5-1 with TRBJ1-1; 7 bases fit TRBD1. The CDR3 covers 17 residues. Trimming at V came to 4 bases and at J to 0 bases, leaving 12 bases not matched to a gene. Germline-derived CDR1 and CDR2 are SGHRS and YFSETQ. The CDR3 DNA reads TGCGCCAGCAGCGCGGGGCGGGACAGCTTCATGAACACTGAAGCTTTCTTT. As protein: CASSAGRDSFMNTEAFF.

V and J are TRBV4-2 and TRBJ2-7; 11 bases line up with TRBD1. The V gene end was trimmed by 6 bases and the J gene end by 1 base; junction bases not matched to a gene: 5. Germline-derived CDR1 and CDR2 are LGHNA and YNFKEQ. CDR3 length: 15 amino acids. CDR3 nucleotides: TGTGCCAGCAGTCTTGGACAGGGGGCTTCCTACGAGCAGTACTTC. This translates into CASSLGQGASYEQYF.

The chain recombines TRBV7-8 with TRBJ1-5, with TRBD1 as a possible D gene (5 bases). Trimming took off 5 bases at V and 7 bases at J, with 12 bases between the two ends. CDR3 length: 13 residues. Germline CDR1 and CDR2: SGHVS and FQNEAQ. CDR3 sequence (DNA): TGTGCCAGCAGCGTGTGGGGGGAACAGCCCCAGCATTTT. The encoded protein is CASSVWGEQPQHF.

A few counts support this clone. The rearrangement joins TRBV10-3 to TRBJ2-5; TRBD2 matches at 10 bases. V dropped 4 bases and J dropped 5; count of bases not matched to a gene: 10. There are 16 residues in the CDR3. Germline loops: CDR1 ENHRY, CDR2 SYGVKD. The CDR3 reads CAISGIPLAGEETQYF. In DNA, the CDR3 is TGTGCCATCAGTGGGATCCCTCTAGCGGGAGAGGAGACCCAGTACTTC.

This chain links TRBV19 with TRBJ2-7; tentatively, D is TRBD1 (6 bases). V lost 5 bases, J lost 5 bases, and 16 bases lay in between. The CDR3 has 14 amino acids. Germline CDR1 reads LNHDA; CDR2 reads SQIVND (reference sequence). CDR3 protein: CASSDMRGFDEQYF. CDR3 coding DNA: TGTGCCAGTAGTGATATGAGGGGGTTCGACGAGCAGTACTTC.

V usage is TRBV14 and J usage is TRBJ2-3, with 12 positions matching TRBD1. Trimming at V came to 4 bases and at J to 3 bases, leaving 11 bases not matched to a gene. The CDR3 extends over 18 amino acids. In germline, CDR1 is SGHDN, CDR2 FVKESK. The CDR3 spells CASSRKRGTGGLTDTQYF. CDR3 DNA sequence: TGTGCCAGCAGCCGAAAAAGAGGGACAGGGGGCCTGACAGATACGCAGTATTTT.